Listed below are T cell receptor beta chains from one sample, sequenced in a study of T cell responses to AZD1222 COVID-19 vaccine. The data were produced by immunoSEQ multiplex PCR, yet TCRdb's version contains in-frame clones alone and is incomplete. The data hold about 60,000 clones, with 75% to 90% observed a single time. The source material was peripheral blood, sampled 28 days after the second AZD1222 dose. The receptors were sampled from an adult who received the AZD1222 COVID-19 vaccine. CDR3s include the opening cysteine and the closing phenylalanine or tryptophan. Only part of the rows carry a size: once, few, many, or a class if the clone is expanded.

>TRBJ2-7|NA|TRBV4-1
CASSKPGQGHYEQYF
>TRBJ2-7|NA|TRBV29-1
CSVVDYGTYEQYF
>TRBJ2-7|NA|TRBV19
CASTEYIGAGDYEQYF
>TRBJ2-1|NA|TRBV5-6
CASSLVGVTYNEQFF
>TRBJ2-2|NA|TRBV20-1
CIRTGELFF
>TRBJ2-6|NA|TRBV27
CASRRAQTSGANVLTF
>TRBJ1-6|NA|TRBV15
CATSRGGTDSPLHF
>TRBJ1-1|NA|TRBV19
CASSFGTGGTEAFF
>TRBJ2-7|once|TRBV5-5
CASSFRGGLNEQYF
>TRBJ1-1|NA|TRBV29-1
CSVAYRGRNTEAFF
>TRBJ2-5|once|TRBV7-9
CASSSWETQYF
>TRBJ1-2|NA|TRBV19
CASSPDIGKIVYGYTF
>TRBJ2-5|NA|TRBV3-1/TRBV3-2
CASSHSRKQYQETQYF
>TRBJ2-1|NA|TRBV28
CASSLQFF
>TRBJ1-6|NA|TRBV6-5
CASTSLVGGRSPLHF
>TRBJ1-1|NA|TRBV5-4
CASSLAVGGATEAFF
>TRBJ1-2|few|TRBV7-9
CASSSEWTEPYGYTF
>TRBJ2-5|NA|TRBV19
CASSILGQGRETQYF
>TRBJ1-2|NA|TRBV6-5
CASALEDRWNYGYTF
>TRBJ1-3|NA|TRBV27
CASSPSSPTGNTIYF
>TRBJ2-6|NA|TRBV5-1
CASVIDRNSGANVLTF
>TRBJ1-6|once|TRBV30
CAWSVFSVTGGISPSPLHF
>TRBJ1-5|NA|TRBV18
CASSPPDTPGQPQHF
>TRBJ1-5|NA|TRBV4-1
CASSQTGTENQPQHF
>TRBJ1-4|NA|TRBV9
CASSVGPGQGDEKLFF
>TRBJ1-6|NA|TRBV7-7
CASSLTLGSPLHF
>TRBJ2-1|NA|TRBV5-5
CASSLNPDYNEQFF
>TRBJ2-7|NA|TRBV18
CASSPPAKGYSYEQYF
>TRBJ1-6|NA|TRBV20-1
CSASISRQGNSPLHF
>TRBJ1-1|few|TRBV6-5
CASSFTGGQAFF
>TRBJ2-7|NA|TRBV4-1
CASSQGLLAAPYEQYF
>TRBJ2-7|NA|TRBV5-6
CASSLAGSGSYEQYF
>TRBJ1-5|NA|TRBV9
CASSVEAGINQPQHF
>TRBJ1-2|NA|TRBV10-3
CAISGRQGDGYTF
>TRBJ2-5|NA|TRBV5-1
CASSLLPGSGGRETQYF
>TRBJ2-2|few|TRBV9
CASRLSGSTGELFF
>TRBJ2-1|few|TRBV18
CASSLGSAAFYEQFF
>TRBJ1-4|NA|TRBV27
CASSASGTTNEKLFF
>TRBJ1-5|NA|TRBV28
CASSSYQPQHF
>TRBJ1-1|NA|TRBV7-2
CASSLGGTGGREAFF
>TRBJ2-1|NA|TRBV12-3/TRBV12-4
CASSLAGLFEQFF
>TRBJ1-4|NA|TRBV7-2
CASSWDRDDEKLFF
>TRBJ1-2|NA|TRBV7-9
CASSLTGTPTGYTF
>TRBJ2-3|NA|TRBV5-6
CASTLRTEFTDTQYF
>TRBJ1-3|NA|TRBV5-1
CASRRTVDSGNTIYF
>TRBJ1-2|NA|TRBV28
CASSSGPGGYGYTF
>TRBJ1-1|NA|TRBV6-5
CATSGRDTEAFF
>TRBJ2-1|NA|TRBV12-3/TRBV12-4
CASSRRGEQFF
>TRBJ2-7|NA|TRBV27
CASSPIGRTSGGYEQYF
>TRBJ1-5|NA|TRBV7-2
CASSLAAYSNRPQHF
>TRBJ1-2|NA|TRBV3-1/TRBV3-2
CASSPRQGRGYTF
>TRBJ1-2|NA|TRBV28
CASSRQGTRGYTF
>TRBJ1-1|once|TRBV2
CASSALGNTEAFF
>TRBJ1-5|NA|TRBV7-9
CASSLVLEAGLNQPQHF